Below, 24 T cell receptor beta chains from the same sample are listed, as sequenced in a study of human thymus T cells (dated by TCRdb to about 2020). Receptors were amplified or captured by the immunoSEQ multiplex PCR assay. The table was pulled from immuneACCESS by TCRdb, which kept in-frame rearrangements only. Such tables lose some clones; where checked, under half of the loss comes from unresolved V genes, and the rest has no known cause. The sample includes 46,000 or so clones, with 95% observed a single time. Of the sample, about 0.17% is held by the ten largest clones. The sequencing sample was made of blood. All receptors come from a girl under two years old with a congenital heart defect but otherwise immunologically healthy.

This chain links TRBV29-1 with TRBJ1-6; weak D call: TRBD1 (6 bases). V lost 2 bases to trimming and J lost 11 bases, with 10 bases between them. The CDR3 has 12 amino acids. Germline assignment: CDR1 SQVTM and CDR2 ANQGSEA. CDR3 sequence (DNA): TGCAGCGTTGAAAGCGGGGGGCCACCCCTCCACTTT. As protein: CSVESGGPPLHF.

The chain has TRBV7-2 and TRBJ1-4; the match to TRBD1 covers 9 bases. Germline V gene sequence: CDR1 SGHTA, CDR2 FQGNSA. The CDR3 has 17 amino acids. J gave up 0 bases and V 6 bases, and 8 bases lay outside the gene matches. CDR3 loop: CASRRTGGAATNEKLFF. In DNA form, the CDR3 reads TGTGCCAGCAGGCGAACAGGGGGCGCTGCAACTAATGAAAAACTGTTTTTT.

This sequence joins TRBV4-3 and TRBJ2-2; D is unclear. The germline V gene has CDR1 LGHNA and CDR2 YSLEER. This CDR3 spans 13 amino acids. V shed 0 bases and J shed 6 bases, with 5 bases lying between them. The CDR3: CASSQDSAGELFF. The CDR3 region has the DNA TGCGCCAGCAGCCAAGATTCTGCCGGGGAGCTGTTTTTT.

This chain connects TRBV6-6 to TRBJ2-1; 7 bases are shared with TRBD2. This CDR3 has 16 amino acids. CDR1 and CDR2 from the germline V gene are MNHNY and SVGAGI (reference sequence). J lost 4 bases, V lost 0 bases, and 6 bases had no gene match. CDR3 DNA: TGTGCCAGCAGTTACTCGGATCGAGCGGGATACAATGAGCAGTTCTTC. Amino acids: CASSYSDRAGYNEQFF.

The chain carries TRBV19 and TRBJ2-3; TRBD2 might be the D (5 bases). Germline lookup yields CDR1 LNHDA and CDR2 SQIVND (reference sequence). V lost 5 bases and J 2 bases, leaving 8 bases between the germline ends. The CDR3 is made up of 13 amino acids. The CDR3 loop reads CASSPGYTDTQYF. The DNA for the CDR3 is TGTGCCAGTAGTCCGGGGTACACAGATACGCAGTATTTT.

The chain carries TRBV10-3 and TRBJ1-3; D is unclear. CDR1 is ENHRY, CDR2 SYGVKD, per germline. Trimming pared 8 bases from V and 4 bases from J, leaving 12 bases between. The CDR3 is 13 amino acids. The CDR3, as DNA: TGTGCCATCGGGCGGGAGAACGGAAACACCATATATTTT. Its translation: CAIGRENGNTIYF.

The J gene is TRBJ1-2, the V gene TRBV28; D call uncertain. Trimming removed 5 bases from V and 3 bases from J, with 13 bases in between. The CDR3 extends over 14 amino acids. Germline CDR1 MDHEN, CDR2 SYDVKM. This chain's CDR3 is CASSPWPSDYGYTF. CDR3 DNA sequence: TGTGCCAGCAGTCCCTGGCCGTCGGACTATGGCTACACCTTC.

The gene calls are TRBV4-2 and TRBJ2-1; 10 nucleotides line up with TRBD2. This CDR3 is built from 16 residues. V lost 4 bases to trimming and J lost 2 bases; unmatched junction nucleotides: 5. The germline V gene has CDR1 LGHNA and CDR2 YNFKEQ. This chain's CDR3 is CASSPLAGEPYNEQFF. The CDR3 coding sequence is TGTGCCAGCAGCCCTCTAGCGGGAGAACCCTACAATGAGCAGTTCTTC.

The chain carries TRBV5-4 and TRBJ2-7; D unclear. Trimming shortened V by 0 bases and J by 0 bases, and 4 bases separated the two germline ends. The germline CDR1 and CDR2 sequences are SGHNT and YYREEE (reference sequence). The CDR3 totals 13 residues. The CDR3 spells CASSLGSSYEQYF. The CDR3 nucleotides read TGTGCCAGCAGCTTGGGCAGCTCCTACGAGCAGTACTTC.

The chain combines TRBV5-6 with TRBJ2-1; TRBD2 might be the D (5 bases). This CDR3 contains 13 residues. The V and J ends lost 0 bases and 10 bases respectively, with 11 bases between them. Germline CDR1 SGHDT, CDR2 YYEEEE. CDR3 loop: CASSLASGKEQFF. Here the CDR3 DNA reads TGTGCCAGCAGCTTGGCTTCGGGAAAAGAGCAGTTCTTC.

CDR3 bases: TGTGCCAGCAGTCAGCGACAGGCCTACGAGCAGTACTTC. It is translated as CASSQRQAYEQYF. The chain has TRBV25-1 and TRBJ2-7, with TRBD1 as a possible D gene (6 bases). Germline CDR1 and CDR2: MGHDK and SYGVNS. The CDR3 is made up of 13 amino acids. The V and J ends lost 5 bases and 2 bases respectively, with 10 bases between them.

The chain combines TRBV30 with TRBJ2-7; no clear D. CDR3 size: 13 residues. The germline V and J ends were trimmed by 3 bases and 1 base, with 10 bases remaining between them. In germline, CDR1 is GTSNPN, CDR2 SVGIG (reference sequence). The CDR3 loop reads CAWRPEASYEQYF. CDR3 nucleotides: TGTGCCTGGAGGCCAGAGGCATCCTACGAGCAGTACTTC.

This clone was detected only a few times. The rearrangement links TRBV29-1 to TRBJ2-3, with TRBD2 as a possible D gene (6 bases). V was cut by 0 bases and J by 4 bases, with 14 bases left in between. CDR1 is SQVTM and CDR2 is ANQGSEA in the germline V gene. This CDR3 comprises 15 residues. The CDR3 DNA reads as TGCAGCGTTGAAGATTGGCGGGAAGGGCCAGATACGCAGTATTTT. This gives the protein CSVEDWREGPDTQYF.

The CDR3 nucleotides read TGTGCCAGCAGCAAAAGAATCCAGCGGGGCTACAATGAGCAGTTCTTC. Translated: CASSKRIQRGYNEQFF. V and J are TRBV21-1 and TRBJ2-1; the D call in the table, TRBD2, was not verified against the DNA. TRBV21-1 is given as a pseudogene. This CDR3 comprises 16 residues.

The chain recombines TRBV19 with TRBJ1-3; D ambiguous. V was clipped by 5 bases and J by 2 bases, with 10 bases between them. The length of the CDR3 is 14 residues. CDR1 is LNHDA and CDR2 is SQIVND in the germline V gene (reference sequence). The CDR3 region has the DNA TGTGCCAGTAGTCCCCTTACCGCTGGAAACACCATATATTTT. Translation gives CASSPLTAGNTIYF.

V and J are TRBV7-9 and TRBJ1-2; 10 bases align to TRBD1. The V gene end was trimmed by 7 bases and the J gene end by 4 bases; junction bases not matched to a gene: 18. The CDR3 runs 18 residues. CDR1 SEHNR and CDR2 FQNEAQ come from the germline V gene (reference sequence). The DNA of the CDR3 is TGTGCCAGCAACCCCAGATATGGGACAGGGGCCGAATTCTATGGCTACACCTTC. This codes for CASNPRYGTGAEFYGYTF.

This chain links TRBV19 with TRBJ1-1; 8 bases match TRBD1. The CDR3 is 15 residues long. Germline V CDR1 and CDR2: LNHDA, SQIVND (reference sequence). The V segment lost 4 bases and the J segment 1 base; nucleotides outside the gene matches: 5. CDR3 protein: CASSTQGAGNTEAFF. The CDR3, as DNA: TGTGCCAGTAGTACCCAGGGGGCAGGGAACACTGAAGCTTTCTTT.

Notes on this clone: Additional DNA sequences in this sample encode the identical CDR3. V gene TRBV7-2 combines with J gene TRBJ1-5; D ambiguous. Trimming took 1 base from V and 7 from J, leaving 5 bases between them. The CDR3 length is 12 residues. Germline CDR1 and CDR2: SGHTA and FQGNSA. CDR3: CASSLVGQPQHF. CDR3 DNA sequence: TGTGCCAGCAGCTTAGTTGGGCAGCCCCAGCATTTT. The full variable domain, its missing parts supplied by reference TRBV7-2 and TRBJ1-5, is GAGVSQSPSNKVTEKGKDVELRCDPISGHTALYWYRQSLGQGLEFLIYFQGNSAPDKSGLPSDRFSAERTGGSVSTLTIQRTQQEDSAVYLCASSLVGQPQHFGDGTRLSIL.

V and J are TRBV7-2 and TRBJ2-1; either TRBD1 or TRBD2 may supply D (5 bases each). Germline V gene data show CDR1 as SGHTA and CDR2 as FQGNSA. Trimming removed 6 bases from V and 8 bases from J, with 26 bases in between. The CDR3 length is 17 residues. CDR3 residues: CASRPSGTPYSVHEQFF. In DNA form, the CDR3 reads TGTGCCAGCAGACCCTCCGGGACCCCCTATTCAGTTCATGAGCAGTTCTTC.

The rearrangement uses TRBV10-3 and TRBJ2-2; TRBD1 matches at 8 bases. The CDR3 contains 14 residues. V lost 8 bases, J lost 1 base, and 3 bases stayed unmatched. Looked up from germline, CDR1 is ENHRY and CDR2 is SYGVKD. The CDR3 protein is CAIAGTGNTGELFF. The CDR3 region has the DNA TGTGCCATCGCAGGGACAGGGAACACCGGGGAGCTGTTTTTT.

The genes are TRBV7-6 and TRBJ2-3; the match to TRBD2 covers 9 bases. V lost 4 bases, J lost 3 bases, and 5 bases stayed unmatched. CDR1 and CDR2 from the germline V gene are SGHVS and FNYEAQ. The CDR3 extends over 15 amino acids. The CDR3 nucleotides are TGTGCCAGCAGCTATAGCGGGAGTGGGACAGATACGCAGTATTTT. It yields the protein CASSYSGSGTDTQYF. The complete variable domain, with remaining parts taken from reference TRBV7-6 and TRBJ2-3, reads GAGVSQSPRYKVTKRGQDVALRCDPISGHVSLYWYRQALGQGPEFLTYFNYEAQQDKSGLPNDRFSAERPEGSISTLTIQRTEQRDSAMYRCASSYSGSGTDTQYFGPGTRLTVL.

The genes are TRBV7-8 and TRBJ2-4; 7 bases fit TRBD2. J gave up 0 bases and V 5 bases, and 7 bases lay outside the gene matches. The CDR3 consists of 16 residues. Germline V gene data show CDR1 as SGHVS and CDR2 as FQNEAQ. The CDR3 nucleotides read TGTGCCAGCAGCCTGGGGGGGGTCCTAGCCAAAAACATTCAGTACTTC. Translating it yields CASSLGGVLAKNIQYF.

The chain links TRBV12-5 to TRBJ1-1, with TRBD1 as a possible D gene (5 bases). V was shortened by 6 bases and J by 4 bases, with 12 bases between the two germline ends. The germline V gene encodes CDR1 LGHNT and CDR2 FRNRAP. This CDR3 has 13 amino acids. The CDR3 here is CASGGDGFTEAFF. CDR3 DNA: TGTGCTAGTGGCGGGGACGGATTCACTGAAGCTTTCTTT.

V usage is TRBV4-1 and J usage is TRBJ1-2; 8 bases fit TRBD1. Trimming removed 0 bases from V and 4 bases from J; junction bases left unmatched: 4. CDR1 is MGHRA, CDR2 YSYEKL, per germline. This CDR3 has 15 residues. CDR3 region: CASSQDQGAFYGYTF. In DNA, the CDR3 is TGCGCCAGCAGCCAAGATCAGGGGGCATTCTATGGCTACACCTTC.